These T cell receptor beta chains were read from a single sample in a study of shared clonotypes between healthy human individuals. Data came from immunoSEQ multiplex PCR; TCRdb stores just in-frame clones and leaves some out. The sample contains about 2 million clones, about 95% of which appear only once. Material for sequencing was naive CD8+ T cells sorted from blood. The receptors originated from a man aged 18 to 29 in good health. CDR3s include the opening cysteine and the closing phenylalanine or tryptophan.

v_call cdr3_aa
TRBV4-3 CASSQALAGNTGELFF
TRBV19 CASSLAGNQETQYF
TRBV18 CASSPQRGYTDTQYF
TRBV19 CASSRAWDRRTIANTGELFF
TRBV7-9 CASSLATGLAPYEQYF
TRBV7-2 CASSRYFTTGPYNEQFF
TRBV28 CASSLTPGTGELFF
TRBV5-6 CASTARYSNQPQHF
TRBV29-1 CSVEGQGTYNEQFF
TRBV27 CASSLMGQDTEAFF
TRBV2 CASIPAPYSSTDTQYF
TRBV25-1 CASAGKGTGGGSYNEQFF
TRBV4-3 CASSHLEGPDEQYF
TRBV27 CASSLRDTAYEQYF
TRBV19 CAVGQGGEQYF
TRBV6-5 CASSYSKQGSEQYF
TRBV27 CASSLQQSTSYEQYF
TRBV19 CASSETRDNYGYTF
TRBV6-1 CASASTGTFEQYF
TRBV9 CASRGAAGELFF
TRBV16 CASSQSGLSHSPLHF
TRBV6-5 CASSLGGGTEAFF
TRBV7-9 CASSYPGTSAGELFF
TRBV11-2 CASSFAGPNYGYTF
TRBV7-2 CASSPQDTEAFF
TRBV7-6 CASSLALAGGQETQYF
TRBV25-1 CASTSRDPKYEQYF
TRBV7-2 CASSFYLAGYYEQYF
TRBV7-2 CASSLGGPSYEQYF
TRBV5-1 CASSLAGSQPQHF
TRBV2 CASSGQGYMGNQPQHF
TRBV2 CASSLNQGRYGYTF
TRBV6-5 CASSQDRGIYNEQFF
TRBV28 CASSFPEGSLTEAFF
TRBV28 CASSFGTEAFF
TRBV10-3 CAISESAGVSSYEQYF
TRBV5-6 CASSFGPPGLDTEAFF
TRBV30 CAWGIAANYGYTF
TRBV11-3 CASSPASGGGNEQFF
TRBV5-1 CASSLEWTGNTEAFF
TRBV11-2 CAGKFTDEGNEQFF